This T cell receptor (beta chain) comes out of a study of control samples from healthy donors and cancer patients. This CDR3 has 15 residues. With V trimmed by 2 bases and J by 4 bases, 4 bases remained unmatched. Germline assignment: CDR1 WSHSY and CDR2 SAAADI. Clones were sequenced by immunoSEQ multiplex PCR, and TCRdb holds only the in-frame ones, with some missing. Of roughly 86,000 clones listed, just over 90% are singletons. The J gene is TRBJ2-7, the V gene TRBV10-2; 11 nucleotides line up with TRBD2. Material: blood. The source of this sequence is a woman in her twenties or thirties in good health. The CDR3 spells CASSEGTSGAYEQYF. Here the CDR3 DNA reads TGCGCCAGCAGTGAGGGGACTAGCGGCGCATACGAGCAGTACTTC.